The entry below describes one T cell receptor (beta chain). This sample was taken from a study of T cell changes during pregnancy in multiple sclerosis. The method was immunoSEQ multiplex PCR; TCRdb's version includes in-frame clones alone and lacks a portion of them. The table shows tens of thousands of clones, with 80% to 95% occurring only once. CDR3 length: 14 amino acids. Trimming took off 7 bases at V and 4 bases at J, with 16 bases between the two ends. The germline V gene encodes CDR1 MNHNY and CDR2 SVGAGI (reference sequence). The source of this sequence is a female donor in good health, enrolled as a control in a pregnancy study. The specimen comprised peripheral blood, sampled in the first trimester of pregnancy. The V gene is TRBV6-6, the J gene TRBJ1-1, with D maybe TRBD1 (6 bases). The CDR3 here is CASIRQAKSTEAFF. DNA for the CDR3: TGTGCCAGCATTCGACAGGCTAAGAGCACTGAAGCTTTCTTT.